This entry lists 17 T cell receptor beta chains sequenced from one sample in a study of blood T cell repertoires in COVID-19. Produced via immunoSEQ multiplex PCR; TCRdb's table is partial and in-frame only. Found here are approximately 100,000 clones, around 88% of them singletons; the top ten hold about 3.5%. Input material: peripheral blood. These receptors were obtained from a human donor in a cohort sampled during active COVID-19.

The rearrangement uses TRBV13 and TRBJ2-7; D remains ambiguous. The CDR3 consists of 13 residues. Germline CDR1 PRHDT, CDR2 FYEKMQ (reference sequence). Trimming left V 5 bases short and J 6 bases short, with 14 bases between. The CDR3 reads CASSPTKTREQYF. In DNA form, the CDR3 reads TGTGCCAGCAGCCCCACTAAAACTCGCGAGCAGTACTTC.

This sequence joins TRBV6-6 and TRBJ1-2; TRBD1 agrees at 10 bases. Trimming at V came to 6 bases and at J to 8 bases, leaving 6 bases not matched to a gene. CDR1 is MNHNY and CDR2 is SVGAGI in the germline V gene (reference sequence). This CDR3 is 13 amino acids long. The CDR3 loop reads CASRYDRGQGYTF. The CDR3 DNA follows: TGTGCCAGCAGATATGACAGGGGGCAGGGCTACACCTTC.

This clone was found once. The chain combines TRBV28 with TRBJ2-7, with 8 bases fitting TRBD2. Trimming at V came to 5 bases and at J to 0 bases, leaving 3 bases not matched to a gene. The CDR3 sequence is 14 residues long. Per the germline V gene, CDR1 is MDHEN and CDR2 is SYDVKM. CDR3 nucleotide sequence: TGTGCCAGCAGTCAGGGACTAGGCTCCTACGAGCAGTACTTC. Protein sequence: CASSQGLGSYEQYF.

This chain joins TRBV11-2 and TRBJ1-1; D gene ambiguous. There are 15 residues in the CDR3. The ends were cut back, 1 base at V and 0 bases at J, with 9 bases in the middle. CDR1 is SGHAT and CDR2 is FQNNGV in the germline V gene. Here the CDR3 reads CASSLGSRLNTEAFF. Here the CDR3 DNA reads TGTGCCAGCAGCTTAGGGAGTCGCCTGAACACTGAAGCTTTCTTT.

This chain connects TRBV7-3 to TRBJ1-3, with 11 bases fitting TRBD1. The CDR3 extends over 17 amino acids. V lost 1 base to trimming and J lost 3 bases; unmatched junction nucleotides: 5. Looked up from germline, CDR1 is SGHTA and CDR2 is FQGTGA. The CDR3 sequence is CASSLIGQGAVGNTIYF. The DNA of the CDR3 is TGTGCCAGCAGCTTAATAGGACAGGGGGCGGTTGGAAACACCATATATTTT.

The rearrangement joins TRBV18 to TRBJ2-5; 9 bases match TRBD1. Per the germline V gene, CDR1 is KGHSH and CDR2 is LQKENI. Unmatched junction bases numbered 6, after V lost 3 bases and J lost 1 base. This CDR3 has 16 amino acids. CDR3 sequence reads: CASSPTGGGRQETQYF. The DNA for the CDR3 is TGTGCCAGCTCACCGACAGGGGGGGGCCGCCAAGAGACCCAGTACTTC.

This clone was seen only a few times. V usage is TRBV10-1 and J usage is TRBJ1-6; tentatively, D is TRBD1 (6 bases). This CDR3 spans 16 amino acids. Between the trimmed V and J ends, which lost 0 bases and 10 bases, there was a span of 16 bases. Germline V lookup: CDR1 WNHNN, CDR2 SYGVQD (reference sequence). The CDR3 loop is CASSESPGGVGSPLHF. The CDR3 DNA sequence: TGCGCCAGCAGTGAGTCGCCGGGGGGCGTTGGGTCACCCCTCCACTTT.

The chain uses TRBV5-1 and TRBJ2-3, with D possibly matching TRBD1 (6 bases). Germline V gene data show CDR1 as SGHRS and CDR2 as YFSETQ. This CDR3 has 14 residues. V was shortened by 4 bases and J by 6 bases, with 15 bases between the two germline ends. This CDR3 reads CASSHTGQFDTQYF. The CDR3 bases are TGCGCCAGCAGCCACACGGGACAATTTGATACGCAGTATTTT.

The chain carries TRBV27 and TRBJ2-1; the D is unclear. V was pared by 3 bases and J by 1 base, with 7 bases between. Germline CDR1 MNHEY, CDR2 SMNVEV (reference sequence). The CDR3 has 14 amino acids. This CDR3 reads CASSFSYSYNEQFF. In DNA form, the CDR3 reads TGTGCCAGCAGTTTCTCCTATTCCTACAATGAGCAGTTCTTC.

The table lists this clone with a few counts. The chain uses TRBV30 and TRBJ1-3, with D possibly TRBD1 on 6 matching bases. Germline V gene data show CDR1 as GTSNPN and CDR2 as SVGIG (reference sequence). This CDR3 has 14 residues. V was clipped by 2 bases and J by 3 bases, with 11 bases between them. Written as DNA, the CDR3 is TGTGCCTGGAGTCGAGGGACAAGTGGAAACACCATATATTTT. It translates to CAWSRGTSGNTIYF.

The J gene is TRBJ2-5, the V gene TRBV3-1 (or the pseudogene TRBV3-2), with TRBD2 identical over 11 bases. Trimming cost V 3 bases and J 1 base; bases outside gene matches: 7. Germline loops: CDR1 LGHDT, CDR2 YNNKEL (reference sequence). The CDR3 is made up of 17 amino acids. CDR3 amino acids: CASSQVPGLAVQETQYF. Written as DNA, the CDR3 is TGTGCCAGCAGCCAGGTCCCGGGACTAGCGGTCCAAGAGACCCAGTACTTC.

The CDR3 region has the DNA TGTGCCAGCTCACCAAAGACAGGGCGGCCGGGCTATGGCTACACCTTC. Translating gives CASSPKTGRPGYGYTF. This chain links TRBV18 with TRBJ1-2; 7 bases are shared with TRBD1. The germline gives CDR1 KGHSH, CDR2 LQKENI. CDR3 size: 16 residues. V was pared by 2 bases and J by 4 bases, with 10 bases of the junction left unmatched.

The CDR3 loop is CASRLVPGEATNEKLFF. In DNA form, the CDR3 reads TGTGCAAGTCGCTTAGTACCCGGGGAAGCAACTAATGAAAAACTGTTTTTT. V usage is TRBV12-2 and J usage is TRBJ1-4. TRBV12-2 constitutes a pseudogene. CDR3 length equals 17 residues.

J is TRBJ1-4 and V is TRBV18, with TRBD1 matching over 7 bases. Trimming took 5 bases from V and 0 from J; bases not matched to a gene: 6. The germline V gene has CDR1 KGHSH and CDR2 LQKENI. This CDR3 contains 16 residues. The CDR3 loop is CASSKNRGTTNEKLFF. The CDR3 nucleotides read TGTGCCAGCTCAAAGAACAGGGGTACAACTAATGAAAAACTGTTTTTT.

CDR3 sequence (DNA): TGTGCCAGCAGCTTCGGTGGGGCTGGAGCTTTCTTT. This sequence encodes CASSFGGAGAFF. V is TRBV5-6 and J is TRBJ1-1; D might be TRBD1 (5 bases). CDR3 length: 12 residues. V lost 2 bases, J lost 10 bases, and 12 bases lay in between. CDR1 and CDR2 from the germline V gene are SGHDT and YYEEEE.

The CDR3: CAWSATENQPQHF. The CDR3 region has the DNA TGTGCCTGGAGTGCGACAGAAAATCAGCCCCAGCATTTT. The V call is TRBV30, the J call TRBJ1-5; a weak D match, TRBD1 (5 bases). CDR3 length: 13 amino acids. CDR1 is GTSNPN and CDR2 is SVGIG in the germline V gene (reference sequence). Trimming removed 1 base at V and 4 bases at J, with 8 bases between.

This clone has more than one count but fewer than ten. This sequence joins TRBV19 and TRBJ2-3, with TRBD2 matching 7 bases. This CDR3 has 15 amino acids. After removal of 6 bases from V and 0 bases from J, the junction contained 6 bases not matched to a gene. Germline CDR1 is LNHDA and CDR2 is SQIVND (reference sequence). The CDR3 sequence is CASSPSGGSTDTQYF. The CDR3 bases are TGTGCCAGTAGCCCTAGCGGAGGCAGCACAGATACGCAGTATTTT. Full variable domain (outside the CDR3, taken from reference TRBV19 and TRBJ2-3): DGGITQSPKYLFRKEGQNVTLSCEQNLNHDAMYWYRQDPGQGLRLIYYSQIVNDFQKGDIAEGYSVSREKKESFPLTVTSAQKNPTAFYLCASSPSGGSTDTQYFGPGTRLTVL.